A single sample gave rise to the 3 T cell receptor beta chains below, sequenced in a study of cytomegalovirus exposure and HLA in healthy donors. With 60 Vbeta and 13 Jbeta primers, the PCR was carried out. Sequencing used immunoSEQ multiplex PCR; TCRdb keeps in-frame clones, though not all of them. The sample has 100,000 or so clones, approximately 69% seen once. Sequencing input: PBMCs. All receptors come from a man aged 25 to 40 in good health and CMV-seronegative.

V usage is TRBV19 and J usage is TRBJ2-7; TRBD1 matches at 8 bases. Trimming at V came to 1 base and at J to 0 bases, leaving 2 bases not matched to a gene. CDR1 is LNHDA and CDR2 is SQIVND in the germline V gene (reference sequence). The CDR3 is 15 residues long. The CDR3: CASSIAQGGSYEQYF. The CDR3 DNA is TGTGCCAGTAGTATAGCACAGGGGGGCTCCTACGAGCAGTACTTC.

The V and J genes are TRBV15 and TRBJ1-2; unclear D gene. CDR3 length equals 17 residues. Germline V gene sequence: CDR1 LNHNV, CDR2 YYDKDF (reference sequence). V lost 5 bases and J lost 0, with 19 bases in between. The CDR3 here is CATSSEPGLSTNYGYTF. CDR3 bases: TGTGCCACCAGCTCTGAGCCCGGGTTAAGTACTAACTATGGCTACACCTTC.

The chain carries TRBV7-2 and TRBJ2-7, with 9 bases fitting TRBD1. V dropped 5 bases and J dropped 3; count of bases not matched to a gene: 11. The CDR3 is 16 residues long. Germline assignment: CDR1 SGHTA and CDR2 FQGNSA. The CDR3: CASSENRGQSLYEQYF. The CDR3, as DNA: TGTGCCAGCAGCGAGAACAGGGGGCAATCCCTCTACGAGCAGTACTTC.